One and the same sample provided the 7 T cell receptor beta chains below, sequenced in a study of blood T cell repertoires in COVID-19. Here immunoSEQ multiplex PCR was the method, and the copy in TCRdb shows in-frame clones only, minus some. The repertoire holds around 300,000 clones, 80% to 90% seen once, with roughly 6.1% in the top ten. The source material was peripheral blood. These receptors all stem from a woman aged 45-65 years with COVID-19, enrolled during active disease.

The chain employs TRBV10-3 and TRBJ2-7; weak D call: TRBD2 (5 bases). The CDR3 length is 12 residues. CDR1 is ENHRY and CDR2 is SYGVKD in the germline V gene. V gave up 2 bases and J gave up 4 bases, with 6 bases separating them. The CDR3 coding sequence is TGTGCCATCAGTGAGGGAGGTTACGAGCAGTACTTC. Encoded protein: CAISEGGYEQYF.

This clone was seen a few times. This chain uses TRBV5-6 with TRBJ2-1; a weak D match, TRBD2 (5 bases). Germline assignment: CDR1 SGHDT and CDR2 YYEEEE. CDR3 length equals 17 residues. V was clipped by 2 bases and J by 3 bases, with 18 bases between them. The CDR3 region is CASSLFSAAAYYNEQFF. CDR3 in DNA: TGTGCCAGCAGCTTATTCAGCGCAGCGGCTTACTACAATGAGCAGTTCTTC.

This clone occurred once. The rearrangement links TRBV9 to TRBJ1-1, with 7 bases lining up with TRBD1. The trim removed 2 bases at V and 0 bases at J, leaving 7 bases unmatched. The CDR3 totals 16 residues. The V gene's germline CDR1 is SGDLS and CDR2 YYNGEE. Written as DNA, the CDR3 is TGTGCCAGCAGCGTCACAGGGGAGGTAATGAACACTGAAGCTTTCTTT. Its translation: CASSVTGEVMNTEAFF.

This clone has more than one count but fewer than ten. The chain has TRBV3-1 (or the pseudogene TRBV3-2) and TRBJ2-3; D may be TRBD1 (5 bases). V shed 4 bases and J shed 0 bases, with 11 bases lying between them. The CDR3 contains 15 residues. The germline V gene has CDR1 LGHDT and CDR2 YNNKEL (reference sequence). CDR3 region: CASSPTGTSTDTQYF. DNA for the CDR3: TGTGCCAGCAGCCCAACAGGTACCAGCACAGATACGCAGTATTTT.

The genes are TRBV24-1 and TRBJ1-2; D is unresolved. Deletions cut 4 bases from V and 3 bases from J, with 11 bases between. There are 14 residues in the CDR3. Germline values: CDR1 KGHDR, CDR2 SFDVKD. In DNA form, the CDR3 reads TGTGCCACCAGTGACCCCGGGAGGGACTATGGCTACACCTTC. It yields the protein CATSDPGRDYGYTF.

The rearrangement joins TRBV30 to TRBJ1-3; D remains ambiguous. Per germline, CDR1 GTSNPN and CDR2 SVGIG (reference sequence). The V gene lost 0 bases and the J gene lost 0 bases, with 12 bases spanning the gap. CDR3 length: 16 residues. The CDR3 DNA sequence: TGTGCCTGGAGTGTACGCGGAGTAAGCTCTGGAAACACCATATATTTT. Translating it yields CAWSVRGVSSGNTIYF.

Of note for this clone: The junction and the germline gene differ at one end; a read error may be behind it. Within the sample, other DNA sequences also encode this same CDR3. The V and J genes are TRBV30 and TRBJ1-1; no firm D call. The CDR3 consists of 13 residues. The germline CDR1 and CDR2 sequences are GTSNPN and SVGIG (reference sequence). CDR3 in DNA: TGTGCTTGGAGTTCACAGTTGAACACTGAAGCTTTCTTT. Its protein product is CAWSSQLNTEAFF.